This T cell receptor (beta chain) came from a study of T cell responses to AZD1222 COVID-19 vaccine. V was shortened by 4 bases and J by 7 bases, with 10 bases between the two germline ends. This CDR3 is 12 amino acids long. Germline CDR1 reads LGHDT; CDR2 reads YNNKEL (reference sequence). This clone was detected a few times. The antigen is not known. Other DNA sequences from this sample encode an identical CDR3 as well. General study points: Vaccine-associated CD4 TCRs spanned spike, dominant at 160-218 and 743-854. Among those given AZD1222, only six were seropositive at baseline. The study found Spike-specific TCR breadth and depth rose after two AZD1222 doses.

Profiling relied on immunoSEQ multiplex PCR, and the TCRdb table lists in-frame clones only, not all of them. The sample lists 150,000 or so clones; roughly nine tenths were seen once. The source of this sequence is an adult in good health. This rearrangement joins TRBV3-1 (or the pseudogene TRBV3-2) to TRBJ1-1; D is undetermined. The material was peripheral blood, obtained on day 0 of AZD1222 vaccination. The chain's CDR3 is CASSRTAGEAFF. The CDR3, as DNA: TGTGCCAGCAGCCGTACAGCAGGTGAAGCTTTCTTT.